These 16 T cell receptor beta chains came from one sample sequenced in a study of T cell responses to AZD1222 COVID-19 vaccine. Some clones are missing from TCRdb's copy, which holds only in-frame ones; the method was immunoSEQ multiplex PCR. This table holds 150,000 or so clones, roughly 92% found once. The sample consisted of peripheral blood, taken 28 days after the second AZD1222 dose. These receptors were taken from an adult who received the AZD1222 COVID-19 vaccine.

This clone was recorded once. V is TRBV3-1 (or the pseudogene TRBV3-2) and J is TRBJ2-3; D unresolved. Germline CDR1 is LGHDT and CDR2 is YNNKEL (reference sequence). The CDR3 contains 16 residues. Trimming shortened V by 4 bases and J by 1 base, and 15 bases separated the two germline ends. CDR3 region: CASSLTRPTGTDTQYF. CDR3 sequence (DNA): TGTGCCAGCAGCCTTACCCGCCCAACCGGCACAGATACGCAGTATTTT.

V is TRBV7-2 and J is TRBJ2-4; D not certain. In germline, CDR1 is SGHTA, CDR2 FQGNSA. Trimming removed 5 bases from V and 0 bases from J, with 5 bases in between. This CDR3 is built from 13 residues. The CDR3, as DNA: TGTGCCAGCAGCGCCGAAGCCAAAAACATTCAGTACTTC. This translates into CASSAEAKNIQYF.

This clone was observed a few times. This chain joins TRBV19 and TRBJ2-6, with D perhaps assigned TRBD1 or TRBD2 (6 bases each). The CDR3 extends over 15 amino acids. The V and J ends lost 8 bases and 0 bases respectively, with 11 bases between them. The V gene's germline CDR1 is LNHDA and CDR2 SQIVND (reference sequence). CDR3 DNA: TGTGCCAGTGGGGGGCAGAGCTCTGGGGCCAACGTCCTGACTTTC. It encodes CASGGQSSGANVLTF. Full variable domain (remainder filled in from reference TRBV19 and TRBJ2-6): DGGITQSPKYLFRKEGQNVTLSCEQNLNHDAMYWYRQDPGQGLRLIYYSQIVNDFQKGDIAEGYSVSREKKESFPLTVTSAQKNPTAFYLCASGGQSSGANVLTFGAGSRLTVL.

The chain is built from TRBV4-3 and TRBJ2-7; D is uncertain. V lost 1 base and J 0 bases, leaving 10 bases between the germline ends. Germline V gene data show CDR1 as LGHNA and CDR2 as YSLEER. The CDR3 spans 15 residues. In DNA, the CDR3 is TGCGCCAGCAGCCAAGTACTTTCTGTCTCCTACGAGCAGTACTTC. It codes for CASSQVLSVSYEQYF.

The CDR3 nucleotides are TGCGCCAGCAGCTTGATGGGGCAGGGGCACCCAGATACGCAGTATTTT. Its protein product is CASSLMGQGHPDTQYF. The chain has TRBV5-1 and TRBJ2-3, with D maybe TRBD1 (6 bases). CDR1 is SGHRS, CDR2 YFSETQ, per germline. The CDR3 is made up of 16 amino acids. The V end lost 1 base, the J end lost 4 bases, and 16 bases lay between the germline ends.

This chain connects TRBV18 to TRBJ1-1; 10 bases are shared with TRBD1. CDR1 and CDR2 from the germline V gene are KGHSH and LQKENI. The CDR3 extends over 18 amino acids. V gave up 3 bases and J gave up 4 bases; unmatched junction bases: 14. The CDR3 loop reads CASSPTGTGASRGTEAFF. CDR3 nucleotide sequence: TGTGCCAGCTCACCCACCGGGACAGGGGCCTCCCGGGGCACTGAAGCTTTCTTT.

V usage is TRBV7-9 and J usage is TRBJ2-7, with D possibly being TRBD1 (6 bases). CDR1 is SEHNR, CDR2 FQNEAQ, per germline (reference sequence). Trimming left V 4 bases short and J 0 bases short, with 10 bases between. The CDR3 extends over 14 amino acids. In DNA, the CDR3 is TGTGCCAGCAGCTCCGGGACAAACTCCTACGAGCAGTACTTC. Amino acids: CASSSGTNSYEQYF.

This clone appeared a few times. J is TRBJ2-7 and V is TRBV7-3, with TRBD2 matching over 14 bases. The ends lost 5 bases at V and 5 bases at J; junction bases unmatched: 11. This CDR3 comprises 17 residues. Germline V gene data show CDR1 as SGHTA and CDR2 as FQGTGA. CDR3 nucleotides: TGTGCCAGCAGCGAAGGGACTAGCGGGAGCTTCCCCCACGAGCAGTACTTC. Residues: CASSEGTSGSFPHEQYF.

The rearrangement links TRBV28 to TRBJ2-7; a weak D match, TRBD2 (6 bases). Germline CDR1 reads MDHEN; CDR2 reads SYDVKM. The CDR3 length is 15 residues. Trimming removed 6 bases from V and 0 bases from J, with 15 bases in between. The CDR3 bases are TGTGCCAGCAGGACTCTAGCGTGGAGCTCCTACGAGCAGTACTTC. Amino acid sequence: CASRTLAWSSYEQYF.

The V and J genes are TRBV7-8 and TRBJ1-1, with D possibly matching TRBD1 (6 bases). Germline V CDR1 and CDR2: SGHVS, FQNEAQ. With 5 bases removed from V and 9 bases from J, the gap between germline ends came to 13 bases. This CDR3 region has 12 residues. The CDR3 reads CASSTGQTKAFF. CDR3 in DNA: TGTGCCAGCAGCACAGGACAGACTAAAGCTTTCTTT.

This chain connects TRBV7-2 to TRBJ2-3; 10 nucleotides align to TRBD1. CDR1 SGHTA and CDR2 FQGNSA come from the germline V gene. The J segment lost 3 bases and the V segment lost 3 bases, leaving 9 bases of the junction unmatched. The CDR3 loop spans 17 amino acids. DNA of the CDR3: TGTGCCAGCAGCTTCCCGACAGGGGGCGAGTCGACAGATACGCAGTATTTT. This encodes CASSFPTGGESTDTQYF.

This chain links TRBV7-2 with TRBJ1-2; 7 bases match TRBD1. V lost 7 bases, J lost 4 bases, and 6 bases stayed unmatched. CDR3 size: 13 residues. The germline V gene encodes CDR1 SGHTA and CDR2 FQGNSA. In DNA, the CDR3 is TGTGCCAGCACCGGCAGGGGGAGCTATGGCTACACCTTC. It translates to CASTGRGSYGYTF.

The rearrangement links TRBV12-3 or TRBV12-4 to TRBJ1-2; 11 positions agree with TRBD1. The CDR3 length is 13 residues. After removal of 2 bases from V and 11 bases from J, the junction contained 4 bases not matched to a gene. CDR3 nucleotide sequence: TGTGCCAGCAGTTTAAGGACAGGGGGCGGGTACACCTTC. Translation: CASSLRTGGGYTF.

The chain joins TRBV7-7 to TRBJ2-7; D gene unclear. The V end was cut by 2 bases, the J end by 2 bases, with 10 bases between. This CDR3 is built from 14 residues. The germline gives CDR1 SSHAT, CDR2 FNYEAQ (reference sequence). The CDR3, as DNA: TGTGCCAGCAGCTTATATGCAGGCACCTACGAGCAGTACTTC. Translation gives CASSLYAGTYEQYF.

The rearrangement uses TRBV7-8 and TRBJ1-5; no firm D call. V was cut by 1 base and J by 5 bases, with 12 bases left in between. In germline, CDR1 is SGHVS, CDR2 FQNEAQ. This CDR3 has 15 residues. The CDR3 coding sequence is TGTGCCAGCAGCTTAGTTTTGTCCGGAGATCAGCCCCAGCATTTT. Translation gives CASSLVLSGDQPQHF.

The chain employs TRBV11-3 and TRBJ2-1, with D unclear. This CDR3 is built from 12 residues. V was cut by 5 bases and J by 10 bases, with 12 bases left in between. Germline CDR1 SGHNT, CDR2 YENEEA. DNA of the CDR3: TGTGCCAGCAGCAGGGTCCTCGAGGAGCAGTTCTTC. It encodes CASSRVLEEQFF.